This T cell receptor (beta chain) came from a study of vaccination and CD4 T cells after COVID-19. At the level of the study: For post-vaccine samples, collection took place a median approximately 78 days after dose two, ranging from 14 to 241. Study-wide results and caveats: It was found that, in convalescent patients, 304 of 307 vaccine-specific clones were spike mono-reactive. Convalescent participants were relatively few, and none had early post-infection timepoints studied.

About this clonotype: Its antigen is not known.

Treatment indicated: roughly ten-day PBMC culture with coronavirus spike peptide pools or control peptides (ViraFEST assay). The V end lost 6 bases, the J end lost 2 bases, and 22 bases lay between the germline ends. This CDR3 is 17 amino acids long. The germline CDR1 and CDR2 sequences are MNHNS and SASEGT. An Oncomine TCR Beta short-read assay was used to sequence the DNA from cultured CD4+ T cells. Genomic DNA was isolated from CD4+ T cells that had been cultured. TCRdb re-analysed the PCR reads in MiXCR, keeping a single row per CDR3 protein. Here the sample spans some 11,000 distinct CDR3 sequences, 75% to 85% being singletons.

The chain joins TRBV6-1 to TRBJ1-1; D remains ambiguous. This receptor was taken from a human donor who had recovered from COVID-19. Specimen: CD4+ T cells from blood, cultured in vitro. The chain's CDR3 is CASSPRRVTLRNTEAFF. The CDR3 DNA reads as TGTGCCAGCAGCCCGAGGAGGGTTACCCTACGAAACACTGAAGCTTTCTTT.